This T cell receptor beta chain was found in a study of beta chain features in type 1 diabetes. Study conclusions and caveats: People with Type 1 diabetes carried modestly yet significantly shorter TCRB CDR3s in all four CD4+ subsets. Naive, central memory and Treg TCRB repertoires appeared more alike in patients than in healthy donors.

Reverse transcribing all isolated RNA meant expressed TCRB transcripts were sequenced. Clones were read by immunoSEQ multiplex PCR, and TCRdb kept only the in-frame ones, dropping some. Of some 370,000 clones in the sample, about 10% were seen once. The sample holds a few counts of this clone. What it binds is unknown. This sequence originates from a man aged 25 to 45 with type 1 diabetes. Sequenced input: central memory CD4+ T cells from blood.

The CDR3 DNA reads TGTGCCAGCAGTTTATACACCCATAGCAATCAGCCCCAGCATTTT. Translated, it gives CASSLYTHSNQPQHF. This chain links TRBV28 with TRBJ1-5; no clear D. Germline-derived CDR1 and CDR2 are MDHEN and SYDVKM. The CDR3 sequence is 15 residues long. The V end was cut by 1 base, the J end by 0 bases, with 7 bases between.